This record covers a single T cell receptor (beta chain). Its antigen is not identified. With the 5' RACE reads reprocessed, TCRdb shows one record per CDR3 protein and no DNA. The sample totals about 440,000 distinct CDR3 sequences. The CDR3 loop spans 14 amino acids. The record originates from a study of T cells expressing NK-cell markers. Study as a whole: The study drew TCR beta repertoires from sorted CD3+CD56+NKG2C+, CD3+CD56+NKG2C- and CD3+CD56-NKG2C+ T cells. Points from the study as a whole: Whether expanded NKG2C+ T cell clones were HCMV-specific remained unclear.

Source material: blood T cells: a sorted CD56 or NKG2C T cell subset, CD4+ or CD8+ T cells, or bulk PBMC T cells (not recorded which). The genes are TRBV12-3 or TRBV12-4 and TRBJ2-1; TCRdb returns TRBD1, unconfirmable since there is no DNA. The source of this sequence is a woman between 18 and 70 years old in good health. CDR3 region: CASSSQWGVDEQFF.